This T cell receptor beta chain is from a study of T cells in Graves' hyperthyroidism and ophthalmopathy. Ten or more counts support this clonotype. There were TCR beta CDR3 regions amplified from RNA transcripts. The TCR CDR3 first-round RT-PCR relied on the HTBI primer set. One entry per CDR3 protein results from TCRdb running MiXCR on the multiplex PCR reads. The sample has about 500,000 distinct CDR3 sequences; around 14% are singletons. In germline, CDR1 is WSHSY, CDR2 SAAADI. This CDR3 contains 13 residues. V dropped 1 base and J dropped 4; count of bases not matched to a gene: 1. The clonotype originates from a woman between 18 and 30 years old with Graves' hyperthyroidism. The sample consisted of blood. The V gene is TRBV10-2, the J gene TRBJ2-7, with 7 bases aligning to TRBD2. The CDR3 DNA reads TGCGCCAGCAGTGAGTTGCGGGGGTACGAGCAGTACGTC. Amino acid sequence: CASSELRGYEQYV.